These 27 T cell receptor beta chains were sequenced from one sample in a study of blood T cell repertoires in COVID-19. Repertoires were generated with immunoSEQ multiplex PCR, while TCRdb's copy carries only in-frame clones and drops some. The table lists 35,000 to 50,000 clones, roughly nine tenths of them singletons, with 15% to 17% in the top ten. Sequencing used peripheral blood. These receptors were taken from a man aged 65 to 79 with active COVID-19.

The rearrangement links TRBV5-1 to TRBJ1-1, with a weak D call TRBD1 (6 bases). Germline CDR1 reads SGHRS; CDR2 reads YFSETQ. Trimming removed 0 bases from V and 1 base from J, with 10 bases in between. This CDR3 contains 15 residues. This CDR3 is CASSLGGRGNTEAFF. The DNA for the CDR3 is TGCGCCAGCAGCTTGGGAGGCAGGGGGAACACTGAAGCTTTCTTT.

The genes are TRBV3-1 (or the pseudogene TRBV3-2) and TRBJ1-2; D may be TRBD1 (5 bases). The ends were cut back, 5 bases at V and 4 bases at J, with 17 bases in the middle. Germline CDR1 LGHDT, CDR2 YNNKEL (reference sequence). The CDR3 is made up of 15 amino acids. The CDR3 loop reads CASSRRGVGPYGYTF. DNA for the CDR3: TGTGCCAGCAGCAGGAGGGGAGTCGGACCCTATGGCTACACCTTC.

This clone was observed a single time. This chain uses TRBV4-3 with TRBJ1-3; tentatively, D is TRBD1 (5 bases). V lost 4 bases to trimming and J lost 2 bases, with 15 bases between them. The length of the CDR3 is 16 residues. CDR1 is LGHNA and CDR2 is YSLEER in the germline V gene. This CDR3 is CASSRGGAGAGNTIYF. CDR3 sequence (DNA): TGCGCCAGCAGCCGGGGAGGGGCAGGTGCTGGAAACACCATATATTTT.

The V gene is TRBV11-2, the J gene TRBJ2-2, with D unresolved. The CDR3 sequence is 14 residues long. Germline-derived CDR1 and CDR2 are SGHAT and FQNNGV. Trimming cost V 6 bases and J 7 bases, with 15 bases left between them. CDR3 nucleotide sequence: TGTGCCAGCAGACCGGATGACATCCACGGGGAGCTGTTTTTT. The encoded protein is CASRPDDIHGELFF.

This chain connects TRBV7-2 to TRBJ2-7; TRBD1 matches 10 bases. The CDR3 is made up of 16 amino acids. Losses at the gene ends were 0 bases for V and 5 bases for J; bases not matched to a gene: 7. Germline lookup yields CDR1 SGHTA and CDR2 FQGNSA. In nucleotides, the CDR3 is TGTGCCAGCAGCTTAGCCCGGACAGGGGGGTTCGACGAGCAGTACTTC. This sequence encodes CASSLARTGGFDEQYF.

The J gene is TRBJ1-3, the V gene TRBV7-2; D is unclear. Trimming stripped 0 bases from V and 8 bases from J, with 11 bases between. Germline V gene data show CDR1 as SGHTA and CDR2 as FQGNSA. The CDR3 loop spans 14 amino acids. The CDR3 region is CASSLALGEYTIYF. CDR3 nucleotides: TGTGCCAGCAGCTTAGCGCTCGGGGAATACACCATATATTTT.

The gene calls are TRBV28 and TRBJ2-2; 8 positions agree with TRBD2. Losses at the gene ends were 6 bases for V and 7 bases for J; bases not matched to a gene: 13. Germline V CDR1 and CDR2: MDHEN, SYDVKM. This CDR3 region has 16 residues. The CDR3 DNA sequence: TGTGCCAGCAGACCCCCCCATGGACTAGCAGTCGGGGAGCTGTTTTTT. It is translated as CASRPPHGLAVGELFF. Using reference TRBV28 and TRBJ2-2 for the parts outside the CDR3, the full variable domain is DVKVTQSSRYLVKRTGEKVFLECVQDMDHENMFWYRQDPGLGLRLIYFSYDVKMKEKGDIPEGYSVSREKKERFSLILESASTNQTSMYLCASRPPHGLAVGELFFGEGSRLTVL.

This chain uses TRBV5-1 with TRBJ2-3; 10 bases fit TRBD2. J gave up 3 bases and V 5 bases, and 9 bases lay outside the gene matches. From germline, CDR1 is SGHRS and CDR2 YFSETQ. This CDR3 is built from 16 residues. The CDR3 bases are TGCGCCAGCAGATCCAGCGGGGGGGCAATAACAGATACGCAGTATTTT. This encodes CASRSSGGAITDTQYF.

The chain uses TRBV12-3 or TRBV12-4 and TRBJ1-2, with TRBD1 as a possible D gene (5 bases). Trimming took 2 bases from V and 4 from J, leaving 8 bases between them. CDR3 length: 13 residues. The CDR3 here is CASSLQTGYGYTF. As DNA, the CDR3 is TGTGCCAGCAGTTTACAAACAGGCTATGGCTACACCTTC.

The chain uses TRBV6-2 or TRBV6-3 and TRBJ2-1; possible D gene TRBD2, 6 bases. V was clipped by 5 bases and J by 10 bases, with 24 bases between them. Germline loops: CDR1 MNHEY, CDR2 SVGEGT. The CDR3 consists of 16 residues. The CDR3 coding sequence is TGTGCCAGCAGTCACGGACTACCGATGACCCGCCCCGAGCAGTTCTTC. Protein product: CASSHGLPMTRPEQFF.

This chain links TRBV7-8 with TRBJ1-3; no definite D call. The CDR3 contains 16 residues. Trimming took off 1 base at V and 0 bases at J, with 10 bases between the two ends. Germline V CDR1 and CDR2: SGHVS, FQNEAQ. CDR3 protein: CASSLVFRDSGNTIYF. The CDR3 bases are TGTGCCAGCAGCTTAGTTTTCCGGGACTCTGGAAACACCATATATTTT.

V and J are TRBV19 and TRBJ1-1, with TRBD1 matching 12 bases. Germline assignment: CDR1 LNHDA and CDR2 SQIVND (reference sequence). The CDR3 contains 16 residues. With V trimmed by 5 bases and J by 4 bases, 8 bases remained unmatched. For the CDR3, the DNA is TGTGCCAGTAGTGCGGGACAGGGGGCCTTTGTCACTGAAGCTTTCTTT. The encoded protein is CASSAGQGAFVTEAFF.

This clone was observed a single time. V is TRBV15 and J is TRBJ2-3; TRBD2 matches at 12 bases. Germline V gene sequence: CDR1 LNHNV, CDR2 YYDKDF (reference sequence). The CDR3 length is 19 residues. The V and J ends lost 1 base and 4 bases, in that order; junction bases with no gene match: 12. In DNA, the CDR3 is TGTGCCACCAGCAGAGGGCTAGCGGGGGGGCCTTTACGGCCAGATACGCAGTATTTT. Amino acids: CATSRGLAGGPLRPDTQYF.

The J gene is TRBJ2-1, the V gene TRBV10-1, with TRBD2 matching 13 bases. This CDR3 is built from 16 residues. V lost 6 bases, J lost 4 bases, and 6 bases stayed unmatched. The V gene's germline CDR1 is WNHNN and CDR2 SYGVQD (reference sequence). The CDR3 region is CASSRGLAGVYNEQFF. Written as DNA, the CDR3 is TGCGCCAGCAGCCGCGGACTAGCGGGGGTGTACAATGAGCAGTTCTTC.

This chain joins TRBV5-4 and TRBJ2-2; D unresolved. The CDR3 contains 15 residues. The germline V gene encodes CDR1 SGHNT and CDR2 YYREEE (reference sequence). The V and J ends lost 1 base and 3 bases respectively, with 10 bases between them. CDR3 DNA: TGTGCCAGCAGCTTGATGGCTGAAGACACCGGGGAGCTGTTTTTT. Its protein product is CASSLMAEDTGELFF.

V is TRBV27 and J is TRBJ2-7; 8 bases agree with TRBD1. The V gene end was trimmed by 7 bases and the J gene end by 5 bases; junction bases not matched to a gene: 10. Germline V CDR1 and CDR2: MNHEY, SMNVEV (reference sequence). CDR3 length: 14 amino acids. CDR3 residues: CASKIDRGSDEQYF. The CDR3 bases are TGTGCCAGCAAAATCGACAGGGGAAGTGACGAGCAGTACTTC.

V usage is TRBV19 and J usage is TRBJ1-2; possibly TRBD1 for D (6 bases). The V gene's germline CDR1 is LNHDA and CDR2 SQIVND (reference sequence). The V and J ends lost 10 bases and 6 bases respectively, with 18 bases between them. CDR3 length: 13 amino acids. This chain's CDR3 is CATSRQDWDGYTF. The DNA for the CDR3 is TGTGCCACCTCAAGACAGGATTGGGATGGCTACACCTTC.

As DNA, the CDR3 is TGTGCCATCCCTAGCGGGGGGGCCGAAGATACGCAGTATTTT. This codes for CAIPSGGAEDTQYF. The rearrangement links TRBV11-2 to TRBJ2-3; TRBD2 matches 12 bases. Germline lookup yields CDR1 SGHAT and CDR2 FQNNGV. This CDR3 region has 14 residues. Unmatched junction bases numbered 7, after V lost 10 bases and J lost 5 bases.

The table lists this clone with a few counts. DNA for the CDR3: TGTGCCAGCAGCAGTCTAGCTGGGAACTACGAGCAGTACTTC. Translating it yields CASSSLAGNYEQYF. The gene calls are TRBV7-9 and TRBJ2-7; D might be TRBD2 (5 bases). Germline assignment: CDR1 SEHNR and CDR2 FQNEAQ (reference sequence). The CDR3 loop spans 14 amino acids. Trimming removed 5 bases from V and 3 bases from J, with 14 bases in between.

This clone was detected only once. The genes are TRBV11-2 and TRBJ2-4, with 10 bases aligning to TRBD1. The CDR3 contains 15 residues. The ends lost 5 bases at V and 7 bases at J; junction bases unmatched: 8. Germline CDR1 is SGHAT and CDR2 is FQNNGV. Written as DNA, the CDR3 is TGTGCCAGCAGCCCGATGACAGGGGGCGGTAACATTCAGTACTTC. Residues: CASSPMTGGGNIQYF.

This chain connects TRBV19 to TRBJ2-6; D might be TRBD2 (5 bases). Germline loops: CDR1 LNHDA, CDR2 SQIVND (reference sequence). The CDR3 loop spans 18 amino acids. The ends were cut back, 3 bases at V and 4 bases at J, with 19 bases in the middle. The CDR3 DNA is TGTGCCAGTAGTATGATCGGGATAGGGCGATCCGGGGCCAACGTCCTGACTTTC. Amino acid sequence: CASSMIGIGRSGANVLTF.

V is TRBV7-8 and J is TRBJ1-5, with a possible D match to TRBD1 (6 bases). The V and J ends lost 5 bases and 0 bases respectively, with 20 bases between them. Germline V gives CDR1 SGHVS, CDR2 FQNEAQ. CDR3 size: 18 residues. The CDR3 sequence: CASSPTRTASYSNQPQHF. The CDR3 region has the DNA TGTGCCAGCAGCCCCACTAGGACAGCTAGTTATAGCAATCAGCCCCAGCATTTT.

The gene calls are TRBV3-1 (or the pseudogene TRBV3-2) and TRBJ1-5, with a possible D match to TRBD1 (5 bases). The germline V gene encodes CDR1 LGHDT and CDR2 YNNKEL (reference sequence). The CDR3 loop spans 16 amino acids. Trimming shortened V by 4 bases and J by 1 base, and 14 bases separated the two germline ends. CDR3 in amino acids: CASSRLKGISNQPQHF. The CDR3, as DNA: TGTGCCAGCAGCCGGCTAAAGGGGATCAGCAATCAGCCCCAGCATTTT.

The chain uses TRBV9 and TRBJ2-5, with a weak D call TRBD2 (5 bases). Looked up from germline, CDR1 is SGDLS and CDR2 is YYNGEE. The CDR3 spans 13 residues. The V gene lost 2 bases and the J gene lost 4 bases, with 9 bases spanning the gap. As DNA, the CDR3 is TGTGCCAGCAGCGTGGGAGCGCTAGAGACCCAGTACTTC. Translation: CASSVGALETQYF.

V gene TRBV9 combines with J gene TRBJ2-7, with TRBD1 matching 7 bases. Germline V lookup: CDR1 SGDLS, CDR2 YYNGEE. The CDR3 sequence is 14 residues long. After removal of 2 bases from V and 7 bases from J, the junction contained 9 bases not matched to a gene. The CDR3: CASSVRNRGGEQYF. CDR3 DNA: TGTGCCAGCAGCGTGCGGAACAGGGGTGGTGAGCAGTACTTC.

This chain joins TRBV12-3 or TRBV12-4 and TRBJ1-6; 7 bases are shared with TRBD1. The CDR3 sequence is 13 residues long. V lost 6 bases, J lost 5 bases, and 1 base stayed unmatched. In nucleotides, the CDR3 is TGTGCCAGCAGGGACAGGAATAATTCACCCCTCCACTTT. This gives the protein CASRDRNNSPLHF.

V usage is TRBV5-4 and J usage is TRBJ1-1; the match to TRBD1 covers 9 bases. This CDR3 spans 14 amino acids. Germline V gives CDR1 SGHNT, CDR2 YYREEE (reference sequence). The J segment lost 7 bases and the V segment lost 2 bases, leaving 6 bases of the junction unmatched. The CDR3: CASSLAGTGIEAFF. The CDR3, as DNA: TGTGCCAGCAGCTTAGCTGGGACAGGGATTGAAGCTTTCTTT.